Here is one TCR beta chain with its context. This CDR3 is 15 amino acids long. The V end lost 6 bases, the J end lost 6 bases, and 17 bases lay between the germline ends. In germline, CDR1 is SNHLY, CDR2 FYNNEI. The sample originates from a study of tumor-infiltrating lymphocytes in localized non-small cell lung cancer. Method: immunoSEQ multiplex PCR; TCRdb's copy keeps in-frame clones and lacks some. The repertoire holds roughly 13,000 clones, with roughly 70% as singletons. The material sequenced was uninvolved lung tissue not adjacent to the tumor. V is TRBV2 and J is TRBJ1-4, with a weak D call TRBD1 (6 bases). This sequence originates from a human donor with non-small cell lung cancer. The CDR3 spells CASRGIGGRYEKLFF. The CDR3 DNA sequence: TGTGCCAGCAGGGGAATCGGGGGCAGGTATGAAAAACTGTTTTTT.